This T cell receptor (beta chain) was retrieved from a study of CD8 T cells in Susac syndrome. About the study: There were Susac syndrome patients who were therapy-naive at blood draw, others on corticosteroids, and others on intravenous immunoglobulin alone. Whole-study findings and limits: Regarding the TCR sequencing and HLA analysis, the study admitted that a relatively small number of individuals were involved.

The CDR3 is 14 amino acids. The germline gives CDR1 DFQATT, CDR2 SNEGSKA (reference sequence). V lost 3 bases, J lost 4 bases, and 7 bases stayed unmatched. Remarks on this clonotype: The target antigen is unknown.

With random hexamers, reverse transcription was performed on 0.5 to 1 ug of RNA. It was immunoSEQ multiplex PCR that amplified TCR beta CDR3 across 54 Vbeta and 13 Jbeta. TCRdb re-called the immunoSEQ multiplex PCR reads through MiXCR, storing one row per CDR3 protein. The sample has roughly 250,000 distinct CDR3 sequences, almost 97% seen once. The source material was CD4+ T cells from PBMCs. This clonotype was obtained from a human donor with Susac syndrome. The chain carries TRBV20-1 and TRBJ2-5; 8 bases line up with TRBD2. CDR3 in amino acids: CSARVGRALETQYF. CDR3 nucleotides: TGCAGTGCTAGGGTCGGGAGGGCCCTAGAGACCCAGTACTTC.